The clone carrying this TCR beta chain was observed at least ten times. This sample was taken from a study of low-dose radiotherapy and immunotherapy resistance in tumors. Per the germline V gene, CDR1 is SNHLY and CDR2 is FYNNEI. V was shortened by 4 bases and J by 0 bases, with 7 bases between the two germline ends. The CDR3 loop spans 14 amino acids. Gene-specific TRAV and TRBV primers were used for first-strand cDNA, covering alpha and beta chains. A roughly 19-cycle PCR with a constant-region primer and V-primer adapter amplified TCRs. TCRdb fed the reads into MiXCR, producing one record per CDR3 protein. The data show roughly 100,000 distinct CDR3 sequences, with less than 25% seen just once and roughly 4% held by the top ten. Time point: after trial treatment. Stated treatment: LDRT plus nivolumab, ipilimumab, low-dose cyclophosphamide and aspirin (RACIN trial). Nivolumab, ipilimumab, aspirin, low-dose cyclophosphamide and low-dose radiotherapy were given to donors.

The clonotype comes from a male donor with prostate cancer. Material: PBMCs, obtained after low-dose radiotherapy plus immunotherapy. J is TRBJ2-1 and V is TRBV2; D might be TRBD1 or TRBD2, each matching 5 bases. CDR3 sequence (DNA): TGTGCCAGCAGTGGGGGGAGCTCCTACAATGAGCAGTTCTTC. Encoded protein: CASSGGSSYNEQFF. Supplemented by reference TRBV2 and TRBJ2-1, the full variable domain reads EPEVTQTPSHQVTQMGQEVILRCVPISNHLYFYWYRQILGQKVEFLVSFYNNEISEKSEIFDDQFSVERPDGSNFTLKIRSTKLEDSAMYFCASSGGSSYNEQFFGPGTRLTVL.